This T cell receptor (beta chain) was sequenced during a study of T-cell memory formation after mild COVID-19. Across the whole study: Largely, the TCR clusters proved donor specific.

TCR alpha and TCR beta cDNA libraries carrying sample barcodes and UMIs came from 5'RACE with constant-segment primers. TCRdb independently ran MiXCR on the 5' RACE reads; one entry per CDR3 protein. This table has roughly 450,000 distinct CDR3 sequences, around a sixth appearing once. This clonotype was counted between two and nine times. Trimming took 0 bases from V and 4 from J; bases not matched to a gene: 6. Germline CDR1 is SGHRS and CDR2 is YFSETQ. The CDR3 sequence is 15 residues long. The chain has TRBV5-1 and TRBJ2-7; 8 nucleotides line up with TRBD2. The sequenced sample consisted of PBMCs or a T cell subset sorted from them (not recorded which). The receptor was derived from an adult woman who had mild COVID-19 (a few samples of this study predate the infection). Cell type and time point are not known. The CDR3 DNA reads TGCGCCAGCAGCTTGGGGACTAGCAAAGGATACGAGCAGTACTTC. Protein: CASSLGTSKGYEQYF.